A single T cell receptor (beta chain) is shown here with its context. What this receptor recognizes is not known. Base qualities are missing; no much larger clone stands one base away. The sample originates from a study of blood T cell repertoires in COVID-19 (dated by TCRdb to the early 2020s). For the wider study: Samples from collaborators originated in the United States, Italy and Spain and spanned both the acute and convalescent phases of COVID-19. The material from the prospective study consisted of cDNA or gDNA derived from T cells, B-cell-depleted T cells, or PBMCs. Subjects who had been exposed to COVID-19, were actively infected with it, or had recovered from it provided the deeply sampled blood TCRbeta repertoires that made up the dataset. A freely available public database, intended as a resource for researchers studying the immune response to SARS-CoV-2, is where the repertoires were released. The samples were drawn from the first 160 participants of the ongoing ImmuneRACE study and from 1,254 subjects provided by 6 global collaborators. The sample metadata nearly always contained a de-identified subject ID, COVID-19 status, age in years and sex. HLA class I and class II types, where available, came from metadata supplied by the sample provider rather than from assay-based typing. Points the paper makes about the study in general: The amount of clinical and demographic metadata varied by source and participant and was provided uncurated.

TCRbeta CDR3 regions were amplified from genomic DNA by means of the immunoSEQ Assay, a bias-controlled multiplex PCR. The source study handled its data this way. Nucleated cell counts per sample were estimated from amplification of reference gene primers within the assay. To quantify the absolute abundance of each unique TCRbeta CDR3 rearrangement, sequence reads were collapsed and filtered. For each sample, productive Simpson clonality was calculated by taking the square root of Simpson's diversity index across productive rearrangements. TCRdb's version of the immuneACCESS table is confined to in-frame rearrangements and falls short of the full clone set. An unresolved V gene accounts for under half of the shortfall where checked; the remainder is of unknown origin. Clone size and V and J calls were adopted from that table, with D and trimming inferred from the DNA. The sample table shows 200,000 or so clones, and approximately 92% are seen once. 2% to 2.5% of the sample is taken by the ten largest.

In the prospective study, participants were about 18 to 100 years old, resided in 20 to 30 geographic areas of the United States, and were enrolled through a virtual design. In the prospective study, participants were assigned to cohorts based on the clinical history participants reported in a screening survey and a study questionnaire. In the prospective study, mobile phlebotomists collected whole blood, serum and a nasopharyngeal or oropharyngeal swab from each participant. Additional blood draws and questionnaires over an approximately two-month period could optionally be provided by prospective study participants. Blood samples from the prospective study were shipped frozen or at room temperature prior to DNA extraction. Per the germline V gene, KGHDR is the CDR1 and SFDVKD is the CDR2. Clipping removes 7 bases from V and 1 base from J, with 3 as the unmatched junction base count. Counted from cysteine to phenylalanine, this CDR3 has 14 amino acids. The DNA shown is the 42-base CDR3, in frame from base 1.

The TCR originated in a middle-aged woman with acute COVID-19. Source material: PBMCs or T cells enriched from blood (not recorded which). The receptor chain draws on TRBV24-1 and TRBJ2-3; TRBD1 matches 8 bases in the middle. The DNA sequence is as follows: TGTGCCACCAGGGGACAGGCAGGCACAGATACGCAGTATTTT. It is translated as CATRGQAGTDTQYF.